What follows are 29 T cell receptor beta chains derived from one specimen sequenced in a study of blood T cell repertoires in COVID-19 (dated by TCRdb to 2019 to 2021). Library creation used the immunoSEQ multiplex PCR assay. TCRdb mirrors the immuneACCESS table, restricted to in-frame sequences. Some clones are absent from its copies; in checked studies, under half trace to an unresolved V gene, and the reason for the others is unknown. This sample gives about 34,000 clones in total; over 70% of them show up just once. Roughly 3.1% of the sample lies in the top ten. Material: peripheral blood. These receptors were collected from a man in his sixties or seventies with COVID-19, enrolled during active disease.

The rearrangement links TRBV29-1 to TRBJ1-2, with D possibly TRBD1 on 5 matching bases. V dropped 1 base and J dropped 0 bases, with 15 bases sitting between them. CDR1 is SQVTM and CDR2 is ANQGSEA in the germline V gene. This CDR3 is 16 amino acids long. CDR3 sequence (DNA): TGCAGCGTTGAAGTCGGAGGGGCTTCCACTAACTATGGCTACACCTTC. This sequence encodes CSVEVGGASTNYGYTF.

This CDR3 reads CATSRQLDDEKLFF. The CDR3 region has the DNA TGTGCCACCTCCCGACAACTGGATGATGAAAAACTGTTTTTT. V and J are TRBV15 and TRBJ1-4; D not certain. Trimming pared 8 bases from V and 6 bases from J, leaving 16 bases between. Germline CDR1 LNHNV, CDR2 YYDKDF (reference sequence). This CDR3 comprises 14 residues. Together with reference TRBV15 and TRBJ1-4, the CDR3 gives the full variable domain: DAMVIQNPRYQVTQFGKPVTLSCSQTLNHNVMYWYQQKSSQAPKLLFHYYDKDFNNEADTPDNFQSRRPNTSFCFLDIRSPGLGDTAMYLCATSRQLDDEKLFFGSGTQLSVL.

The chain is built from TRBV6-2 or TRBV6-3 and TRBJ2-7, with 8 bases fitting TRBD2. Trimming took 2 bases from V and 6 from J; bases not matched to a gene: 9. Germline V lookup: CDR1 MNHEY, CDR2 SVGEGT. This CDR3 has 15 amino acids. For the CDR3, the DNA is TGTGCCAGCAGTTACCTAGCGGGCACGGGGGGCGAGCAGTACTTC. Residues: CASSYLAGTGGEQYF.

The gene calls are TRBV3-1 (or the pseudogene TRBV3-2) and TRBJ1-2; D unresolved. In germline, CDR1 is LGHDT, CDR2 YNNKEL (reference sequence). V gave up 9 bases and J gave up 7 bases, with 12 bases separating them. The CDR3 has 11 amino acids. CDR3 in DNA: TGTGCCAGTCGGGGTGTTCGTGGCTACACCTTC. This codes for CASRGVRGYTF.

The chain couples TRBV12-5 to TRBJ2-2, with 9 positions matching TRBD1. The ends lost 5 bases at V and 5 bases at J; junction bases unmatched: 3. The CDR3 runs to 14 residues. The V gene's germline CDR1 is LGHNT and CDR2 FRNRAP. The CDR3, as DNA: TGTGCTAGTGGTGGCGGGACAGGGACCGGGGAGCTGTTTTTT. Translating gives CASGGGTGTGELFF.

The V call is TRBV7-2, the J call TRBJ2-2; the match to TRBD2 covers 14 bases. Germline trimming cut 3 bases from V and 3 bases from J; bases unmatched to any gene: 6. The CDR3 is 18 residues long. Per germline, CDR1 SGHTA and CDR2 FQGNSA. This CDR3 reads CASSLFWTSGRYTGELFF. DNA of the CDR3: TGTGCCAGCAGCTTGTTCTGGACTAGCGGGAGGTACACCGGGGAGCTGTTTTTT. Supplemented by reference TRBV7-2 and TRBJ2-2, the full variable domain reads GAGVSQSPSNKVTEKGKDVELRCDPISGHTALYWYRQSLGQGLEFLIYFQGNSAPDKSGLPSDRFSAERTGGSVSTLTIQRTQQEDSAVYLCASSLFWTSGRYTGELFFGEGSRLTVL.

The rearrangement links TRBV3-1 (or the pseudogene TRBV3-2) to TRBJ1-4, with 9 nucleotides matching TRBD1. The germline gives CDR1 LGHDT, CDR2 YNNKEL (reference sequence). V shed 4 bases and J 7 bases; nucleotides not matched to a gene: 13. CDR3 length: 17 residues. The CDR3 sequence is CASSPLRSGTGSEKLFF. The CDR3 region has the DNA TGTGCCAGCAGCCCTTTAAGATCCGGGACAGGGAGTGAAAAACTGTTTTTT.

The CDR3 region is CASNTGTGDSPLHF. For the CDR3, the DNA is TGTGCCAGCAATACCGGGACAGGGGATTCACCCCTCCACTTT. V gene TRBV27 combines with J gene TRBJ1-6; TRBD1 matches 10 bases. Germline CDR1 is MNHEY and CDR2 is SMNVEV (reference sequence). This CDR3 is built from 14 residues. With V trimmed by 7 bases and J by 8 bases, 5 bases remained unmatched.

The V gene is TRBV28, the J gene TRBJ1-3; TRBD1 matches 8 bases. The germline V gene has CDR1 MDHEN and CDR2 SYDVKM. J gave up 4 bases and V 5 bases, and 13 bases lay outside the gene matches. The CDR3 sequence is 17 residues long. CDR3 amino acids: CASSPGGSGGAGNTIYF. The CDR3, as DNA: TGTGCCAGCAGTCCAGGGGGTTCAGGGGGCGCCGGAAACACCATATATTTT.

This clone was picked up a small number of times. V gene TRBV4-2 combines with J gene TRBJ1-2, with a possible D match to TRBD1 (6 bases). CDR1 is LGHNA and CDR2 is YNFKEQ in the germline V gene. This CDR3 comprises 14 residues. With 2 bases removed from V and 3 bases from J, the gap between germline ends came to 10 bases. This chain's CDR3 is CASSQLQGDYGYTF. For the CDR3, the DNA is TGTGCCAGCAGCCAACTACAGGGTGACTATGGCTACACCTTC.

The J gene is TRBJ2-5, the V gene TRBV19; TRBD2 agrees at 16 bases. This CDR3 is 18 amino acids long. CDR1 is LNHDA, CDR2 SQIVND, per germline (reference sequence). After removal of 5 bases from V and 5 bases from J, the junction contained 11 bases not matched to a gene. Here the CDR3 reads CASSSGLAGGPAQETQYF. The CDR3 region has the DNA TGTGCCAGTAGTTCGGGACTAGCGGGAGGGCCTGCCCAGGAGACCCAGTACTTC.

The chain employs TRBV5-1 and TRBJ1-1; D is possibly TRBD1 (6 bases). From germline, CDR1 is SGHRS and CDR2 YFSETQ. The CDR3 contains 16 residues. V shed 2 bases and J shed 0 bases, with 14 bases lying between them. Written as DNA, the CDR3 is TGCGCCAGCAGCTTACAGGGTTTGGTTATGAACACTGAAGCTTTCTTT. This encodes CASSLQGLVMNTEAFF.

J is TRBJ1-1 and V is TRBV4-2, with D unresolved. Trimming removed 0 bases from V and 2 bases from J, with 10 bases in between. The CDR3 has 15 amino acids. In germline, CDR1 is LGHNA, CDR2 YNFKEQ. The CDR3 region is CASSQDLYRNTEAFF. The CDR3 coding sequence is TGTGCCAGCAGCCAAGATCTTTACAGAAACACTGAAGCTTTCTTT.

The V and J genes are TRBV28 and TRBJ1-3, with a possible D match to TRBD1 (6 bases). The germline CDR1 and CDR2 sequences are MDHEN and SYDVKM. The V and J ends lost 5 bases and 4 bases respectively, with 15 bases between them. CDR3 length equals 15 residues. The CDR3 DNA is TGTGCCAGCAGTCAAGGACAGATTACAGGAAACACCATATATTTT. This gives the protein CASSQGQITGNTIYF. Based on the CDR3 plus reference TRBV28 and TRBJ1-3, the full variable domain is DVKVTQSSRYLVKRTGEKVFLECVQDMDHENMFWYRQDPGLGLRLIYFSYDVKMKEKGDIPEGYSVSREKKERFSLILESASTNQTSMYLCASSQGQITGNTIYFGEGSWLTVV.

The J gene is TRBJ1-4, the V gene TRBV5-1; 8 bases fit TRBD1. The trim removed 2 bases at V and 7 bases at J, leaving 4 bases unmatched. The germline CDR1 and CDR2 sequences are SGHRS and YFSETQ. This CDR3 is 14 amino acids long. The CDR3 DNA sequence: TGCGCCAGCAGCTTCGGCAGGGGGCGTGAAAAACTGTTTTTT. Its protein is CASSFGRGREKLFF.

The J gene is TRBJ2-1, the V gene TRBV27, with 9 positions matching TRBD2. CDR1 is MNHEY, CDR2 SMNVEV, per germline (reference sequence). V lost 0 bases to trimming and J lost 9 bases; unmatched junction nucleotides: 12. The CDR3 spans 17 residues. Here the CDR3 DNA reads TGTGCCAGCAGTTTATCGGTTTATGGCGGGAGGGAAAGTGAGCAGTTCTTC. It encodes CASSLSVYGGRESEQFF.

The V and J genes are TRBV6-6 and TRBJ1-5; D is possibly TRBD1 (6 bases). CDR1 is MNHNY and CDR2 is SVGAGI in the germline V gene (reference sequence). V lost 8 bases, J lost 0 bases, and 17 bases lay in between. The CDR3 covers 16 residues. The CDR3 protein is CASSGQGSDSNQPQHF. CDR3 coding DNA: TGTGCCAGCTCAGGGCAGGGGTCCGATAGCAATCAGCCCCAGCATTTT.

This clone was found a few times. The V call is TRBV24-1, the J call TRBJ1-2; D unclear. The CDR3 runs 11 residues. V was pared by 5 bases and J by 8 bases, with 8 bases between. CDR1 and CDR2 from the germline V gene are KGHDR and SFDVKD. CDR3 region: CATSGLGGYTF. For the CDR3, the DNA is TGTGCCACCAGTGGCCTGGGCGGCTACACCTTC.

The chain has TRBV28 and TRBJ2-7; tentatively, D is TRBD2 (6 bases). Germline assignment: CDR1 MDHEN and CDR2 SYDVKM. The germline V and J ends were trimmed by 7 bases and 2 bases, with 15 bases remaining between them. CDR3 length: 14 residues. Here the CDR3 reads CASIKASAAYEQYF. In DNA, the CDR3 is TGTGCCAGCATCAAAGCTAGCGCTGCCTACGAGCAGTACTTC.

The genes are TRBV9 and TRBJ1-5, with 10 bases identical to TRBD1. The CDR3 has 19 amino acids. CDR1 SGDLS and CDR2 YYNGEE come from the germline V gene. J lost 0 bases, V lost 2 bases, and 11 bases had no gene match. CDR3 protein: CASSVRGQGVIDSNQPQHF. CDR3 nucleotides: TGTGCCAGCAGCGTCAGAGGACAGGGGGTTATAGATAGCAATCAGCCCCAGCATTTT.

V gene TRBV28 combines with J gene TRBJ2-2; 9 positions agree with TRBD1. The CDR3 extends over 15 amino acids. Germline CDR1 is MDHEN and CDR2 is SYDVKM. The trim removed 4 bases at V and 5 bases at J, leaving 5 bases unmatched. The CDR3 loop is CASSSPGQGTGELFF. DNA of the CDR3: TGTGCCAGCAGTTCACCGGGACAGGGAACCGGGGAGCTGTTTTTT.

V gene TRBV11-2 combines with J gene TRBJ2-2; the match to TRBD1 covers 8 bases. Germline CDR1 and CDR2: SGHAT and FQNNGV. CDR3 size: 14 residues. V shed 5 bases, J shed 5 bases, and the junction held 4 bases outside the gene matches. The CDR3 reads CASSPRTGTGELFF. As DNA, the CDR3 is TGTGCCAGCAGCCCGAGGACAGGGACCGGGGAGCTGTTTTTT. Drawing the rest from reference TRBV11-2 and TRBJ2-2, the complete variable domain is EAGVAQSPRYKIIEKRQSVAFWCNPISGHATLYWYQQILGQGPKLLIQFQNNGVVDDSQLPKDRFSAERLKGVDSTLKIQPAKLEDSAVYLCASSPRTGTGELFFGEGSRLTVL.

V gene TRBV5-4 combines with J gene TRBJ2-3; D gene unclear. CDR1 SGHNT and CDR2 YYREEE come from the germline V gene (reference sequence). There are 14 residues in the CDR3. Trimming pared 2 bases from V and 7 bases from J, leaving 14 bases between. The CDR3 sequence is CASSFAMASNTQYF. Here the CDR3 DNA reads TGTGCCAGCAGCTTTGCAATGGCCTCAAATACGCAGTATTTT.

The chain is built from TRBV5-6 and TRBJ2-1, with 8 bases aligning to TRBD2. Germline CDR1 reads SGHDT; CDR2 reads YYEEEE. The CDR3 sequence is 16 residues long. The V segment lost 3 bases and the J segment 2 bases; nucleotides outside the gene matches: 7. In DNA form, the CDR3 reads TGTGCCAGCAGCTATATTAAGCGGGAGCCCTACAATGAGCAGTTCTTC. Encoded protein: CASSYIKREPYNEQFF. Full variable domain (remainder filled in from reference TRBV5-6 and TRBJ2-1): DAGVTQSPTHLIKTRGQQVTLRCSPKSGHDTVSWYQQALGQGPQFIFQYYEEEERQRGNFPDRFSGHQFPNYSSELNVNALLLGDSALYLCASSYIKREPYNEQFFGPGTRLTVL.

This chain links TRBV18 with TRBJ2-4; the D gene is possibly TRBD1 (6 bases). Germline V gene sequence: CDR1 KGHSH, CDR2 LQKENI. CDR3 length: 15 residues. Trimming pared 5 bases from V and 5 bases from J, leaving 16 bases between. CDR3 sequence (DNA): TGTGCCAGCTCAACCACCGGGACACTAGAAAACATTCAGTACTTC. Encoded protein: CASSTTGTLENIQYF.

The chain recombines TRBV19 with TRBJ2-7; TRBD2 agrees at 8 bases. CDR1 and CDR2 (germline): LNHDA, SQIVND (reference sequence). With 6 bases clipped from V and 1 base from J, the junction kept 5 bases outside the gene matches. CDR3 size: 14 residues. CDR3 nucleotide sequence: TGTGCCAGTAGCTATAGCGGGGAATCCTACGAGCAGTACTTC. It codes for CASSYSGESYEQYF.

The V and J genes are TRBV28 and TRBJ2-3, with 10 bases fitting TRBD2. Looked up from germline, CDR1 is MDHEN and CDR2 is SYDVKM. The CDR3 extends over 14 amino acids. V lost 6 bases to trimming and J lost 3 bases; unmatched junction nucleotides: 3. This CDR3 is CASRAGGFTDTQYF. In DNA form, the CDR3 reads TGTGCCAGCAGAGCGGGAGGGTTTACAGATACGCAGTATTTT. Drawing the rest from reference TRBV28 and TRBJ2-3, the complete variable domain is DVKVTQSSRYLVKRTGEKVFLECVQDMDHENMFWYRQDPGLGLRLIYFSYDVKMKEKGDIPEGYSVSREKKERFSLILESASTNQTSMYLCASRAGGFTDTQYFGPGTRLTVL.

The count of this clone is one. The chain uses TRBV28 and TRBJ1-5; 9 bases agree with TRBD1. The CDR3 totals 17 residues. Trimming cost V 4 bases and J 5 bases; bases outside gene matches: 12. The germline CDR1 and CDR2 sequences are MDHEN and SYDVKM. The CDR3 here is CASSYLVGTGSDQPQHF. The CDR3 DNA is TGTGCCAGCAGTTACCTAGTCGGGACAGGGTCGGATCAGCCCCAGCATTTT. Looking up the rest from reference TRBV28 and TRBJ1-5 gives the full variable domain: DVKVTQSSRYLVKRTGEKVFLECVQDMDHENMFWYRQDPGLGLRLIYFSYDVKMKEKGDIPEGYSVSREKKERFSLILESASTNQTSMYLCASSYLVGTGSDQPQHFGDGTRLSIL.

This chain uses TRBV19 with TRBJ2-3; perhaps TRBD1 as D (7 bases). V was trimmed by 8 bases and J by 2 bases, leaving 11 bases between them. CDR1 is LNHDA and CDR2 is SQIVND in the germline V gene (reference sequence). The CDR3 spans 13 residues. For the CDR3, the DNA is TGTGCCAGTGCGGGACAGTACACAGATACGCAGTATTTT. The encoded protein is CASAGQYTDTQYF.